The 8 T cell receptor beta chains below were found in one sample sequenced in a study of blood T cell repertoires in COVID-19. The repertoire was sequenced with immunoSEQ multiplex PCR; TCRdb's copy has only in-frame clones and lacks some. The data hold tens of thousands of clones, with 89% observed a single time. The sequencing input was peripheral blood. The source of these receptors is a woman between 65 and 79 years old with acute or convalescent COVID-19.

The V and J genes are TRBV3-1 (or the pseudogene TRBV3-2) and TRBJ1-2; D is possibly TRBD1 (5 bases). Trimming took 0 bases from V and 8 from J, leaving 10 bases between them. This CDR3 has 13 residues. CDR1 is LGHDT and CDR2 is YNNKEL in the germline V gene (reference sequence). The CDR3 bases are TGTGCCAGCAGCCAAGACAGGGCGGGAGGCTACACCTTC. Translated, it gives CASSQDRAGGYTF.

A few counts support this clone. The V gene is TRBV10-3, the J gene TRBJ1-5, with a weak D call TRBD1 (6 bases). The germline V gene has CDR1 ENHRY and CDR2 SYGVKD. The CDR3 contains 13 residues. Between the trimmed V and J ends, which lost 8 bases and 7 bases, there was a span of 15 bases. The CDR3 DNA reads TGTGCCATCGCCGGGGGGCACTCCCAGCCCCAGCATTTT. This gives the protein CAIAGGHSQPQHF.

This clone was counted a few times. The chain recombines TRBV5-1 with TRBJ2-7; D is possibly TRBD2 (5 bases). The CDR3 loop spans 15 amino acids. CDR1 SGHRS and CDR2 YFSETQ come from the germline V gene. Trimming cost V 4 bases and J 0 bases, with 14 bases left between them. The CDR3 region is CASSPGGLHSYEQYF. CDR3 DNA: TGCGCCAGCAGCCCTGGAGGACTCCACTCCTACGAGCAGTACTTC. Filled out from reference TRBV5-1 and TRBJ2-7, the complete variable domain reads KAGVTQTPRYLIKTRGQQVTLSCSPISGHRSVSWYQQTPGQGLQFLFEYFSETQRNKGNFPGRFSGRQFSNSRSEMNVSTLELGDSALYLCASSPGGLHSYEQYFGPGTRLTVT.

V is TRBV19 and J is TRBJ2-3; D may be TRBD1 (5 bases). The CDR3 is 12 amino acids. Germline assignment: CDR1 LNHDA and CDR2 SQIVND (reference sequence). Trimming shortened V by 10 bases and J by 2 bases, and 10 bases separated the two germline ends. CDR3 loop: CATRTHTDTQYF. In DNA form, the CDR3 reads TGTGCCACCAGGACACACACAGATACGCAGTATTTT.

The chain links TRBV18 to TRBJ2-1, with 9 bases fitting TRBD2. There are 14 residues in the CDR3. Germline assignment: CDR1 KGHSH and CDR2 LQKENI. The V gene end was trimmed by 8 bases and the J gene end by 6 bases; junction bases not matched to a gene: 8. In DNA, the CDR3 is TGTGCCAGCACGTTGGCGGGAGGGGCCAATGAGCAGTTCTTC. Translation gives CASTLAGGANEQFF. Together with reference TRBV18 and TRBJ2-1, the CDR3 gives the full variable domain: NAGVMQNPRHLVRRRGQEARLRCSPMKGHSHVYWYRQLPEEGLKFMVYLQKENIIDESGMPKERFSAEFPKEGPSILRIQQVVRGDSAAYFCASTLAGGANEQFFGPGTRLTVL.

The gene calls are TRBV24-1 and TRBJ1-2, with D maybe TRBD1 (6 bases). The germline V gene encodes CDR1 KGHDR and CDR2 SFDVKD. The V end lost 4 bases, the J end lost 10 bases, and 21 bases lay between the germline ends. The CDR3 loop spans 15 amino acids. CDR3 sequence (DNA): TGTGCCACCAGTGACCAAGGGGGTCGAATGTCGGACTACACCTTC. This gives the protein CATSDQGGRMSDYTF.

The CDR3 loop is CASSLRQGNQPQHF. DNA for the CDR3: TGTGCCAGCAGCTTAAGACAGGGGAATCAGCCCCAGCATTTT. This chain joins TRBV7-2 and TRBJ1-5, with 8 bases that match TRBD1. Germline-derived CDR1 and CDR2 are SGHTA and FQGNSA. The CDR3 length is 14 residues. Trimming at V came to 2 bases and at J to 4 bases, leaving 1 base not matched to a gene.

V is TRBV28 and J is TRBJ2-2, with D perhaps matching TRBD1 (6 bases). This CDR3 contains 13 residues. Germline-derived CDR1 and CDR2 are MDHEN and SYDVKM. The ends were cut back, 7 bases at V and 6 bases at J, with 12 bases in the middle. As DNA, the CDR3 is TGTGCCAGCACCATCAGGGGTGCCGGGGAGCTGTTTTTT. Translating gives CASTIRGAGELFF.